The subject of this entry is one T cell receptor (beta chain). The data are from a study of blood T cell repertoires in COVID-19. The V gene's germline CDR1 is MNHEY and CDR2 SMNVEV (reference sequence). The CDR3 has 14 amino acids. V was shortened by 5 bases and J by 5 bases, with 15 bases between the two germline ends. As handled by the study authors: From reference gene primer amplification, estimates of nucleated cell counts were derived. Profiled with immunoSEQ multiplex PCR; TCRdb holds only in-frame clones, not every one. That table supplies the V and J calls and clone size; D and trimming were determined from the DNA. This sample carries 200,000 to 300,000 clones, 83% of them seen once, and the ten largest clones take more than 5%.

What was sequenced was peripheral blood. The chain joins TRBV27 to TRBJ1-1; D gene uncertain. The receptor was isolated from a human donor in a cohort sampled during active COVID-19. The CDR3 is CASSPEAGWTEAFF. The CDR3 nucleotides are TGTGCCAGCAGTCCGGAGGCGGGGTGGACTGAAGCTTTCTTT.